These 12 T cell receptor beta chains share one sample of origin, sequenced in a study of cytomegalovirus exposure and HLA in healthy donors. PCR used 60 Vbeta primers and 13 Jbeta primers. Sequencing was performed with immunoSEQ multiplex PCR; in TCRdb, only in-frame clones are kept and a portion is missing. The sample lists over 90,000 clones; 65% to 85% were seen once. Sequencing used PBMCs. The receptor set was obtained from a woman aged 70-85 years in good health and CMV-seropositive.

This clone has only one observation. This chain joins TRBV11-2 and TRBJ1-1; no definite D call. V lost 1 base to trimming and J lost 5 bases, with 11 bases between them. The CDR3 length is 14 residues. CDR1 SGHAT and CDR2 FQNNGV come from the germline V gene. The CDR3 protein is CASSLANRFTEAFF. The CDR3 DNA follows: TGTGCCAGCAGCTTAGCGAACAGATTTACTGAAGCTTTCTTT.

The genes are TRBV28 and TRBJ2-7, with no clear D. Trimming took 6 bases from V and 1 from J, leaving 4 bases between them. The CDR3 consists of 11 residues. The V gene's germline CDR1 is MDHEN and CDR2 SYDVKM. The CDR3 region is CASRRSYEQYF. The DNA of the CDR3 is TGTGCCAGCAGACGGTCCTACGAGCAGTACTTC.

This sequence joins TRBV15 and TRBJ2-1, with D unresolved. Germline V gene data show CDR1 as LNHNV and CDR2 as YYDKDF (reference sequence). The CDR3 is made up of 18 amino acids. V shed 0 bases and J shed 0 bases, with 15 bases lying between them. The CDR3 sequence is CATSRDVQRSASYNEQFF. Written as DNA, the CDR3 is TGTGCCACCAGCAGAGATGTCCAGAGGAGCGCCTCCTACAATGAGCAGTTCTTC.

The V and J genes are TRBV5-1 and TRBJ1-6, with unresolved D. The length of the CDR3 is 15 residues. V lost 0 bases, J lost 0 bases, and 4 bases lay in between. CDR1 and CDR2 (germline): SGHRS, YFSETQ. CDR3 sequence: CASSLGSSYNSPLHF. DNA for the CDR3: TGCGCCAGCAGCTTGGGGAGCTCCTATAATTCACCCCTCCACTTT.

V usage is TRBV7-9 and J usage is TRBJ2-5; D may be TRBD1 (6 bases). The assigned J gene may be wrong: the sequence end matches TRBJ2-7 better. CDR3 size: 14 residues. The germline V gene encodes CDR1 SEHNR and CDR2 FQNEAQ (reference sequence). CDR3 sequence reads: CASSLADRFYEQYF. As DNA, the CDR3 is TGTGCCAGCAGCTTAGCGGACAGATTCTACGAGCAGTACTTC.

This chain joins TRBV7-3 and TRBJ2-5, with D tentatively TRBD1 (6 bases). This CDR3 is 14 amino acids long. Deletions cut 4 bases from V and 4 bases from J, with 13 bases between. Germline V gene data show CDR1 as SGHTA and CDR2 as FQGTGA. The CDR3 sequence is CASSSPGHRETQYF. DNA of the CDR3: TGTGCCAGCAGCTCACCGGGACATAGAGAGACCCAGTACTTC.

This sequence joins TRBV9 and TRBJ1-1; D call uncertain. The germline CDR1 and CDR2 sequences are SGDLS and YYNGEE. V was trimmed by 1 base and J by 6 bases, leaving 10 bases between them. The CDR3 extends over 13 amino acids. The chain's CDR3 is CASSVTPGAEAFF. For the CDR3, the DNA is TGTGCCAGCAGCGTAACCCCCGGGGCTGAAGCTTTCTTT.

V and J are TRBV19 and TRBJ1-5; D remains unclear. The germline V gene has CDR1 LNHDA and CDR2 SQIVND (reference sequence). V lost 3 bases and J 1 base, leaving 13 bases between the germline ends. CDR3 length: 16 amino acids. The CDR3 DNA sequence: TGTGCCAGTAGTATCTGGCCAAGAGGGAGCAATCAGCCCCAGCATTTT. The encoded protein is CASSIWPRGSNQPQHF. The entire variable domain, with the rest obtained from reference TRBV19 and TRBJ1-5, is as follows: DGGITQSPKYLFRKEGQNVTLSCEQNLNHDAMYWYRQDPGQGLRLIYYSQIVNDFQKGDIAEGYSVSREKKESFPLTVTSAQKNPTAFYLCASSIWPRGSNQPQHFGDGTRLSIL.

This CDR3 is CASSLGGSGDDTQYF. The CDR3 DNA reads TGTGCCAGCAGTCTCGGGGGTAGCGGAGATGATACGCAGTATTTT. The J gene is TRBJ2-3, the V gene TRBV28, with D perhaps TRBD2 (6 bases). CDR1 is MDHEN and CDR2 is SYDVKM in the germline V gene. V was cut by 5 bases and J by 6 bases, with 18 bases left in between. The length of the CDR3 is 15 residues.

The chain joins TRBV5-1 to TRBJ2-2; D remains ambiguous. Trimming left V 0 bases short and J 7 bases short, with 7 bases between. The germline CDR1 and CDR2 sequences are SGHRS and YFSETQ. CDR3 length equals 13 residues. This chain's CDR3 is CASSLEPGGELFF. The CDR3 coding sequence is TGCGCCAGCAGCTTGGAACCAGGCGGGGAGCTGTTTTTT. Based on the CDR3 plus reference TRBV5-1 and TRBJ2-2, the full variable domain is KAGVTQTPRYLIKTRGQQVTLSCSPISGHRSVSWYQQTPGQGLQFLFEYFSETQRNKGNFPGRFSGRQFSNSRSEMNVSTLELGDSALYLCASSLEPGGELFFGEGSRLTVL.

The chain recombines TRBV28 with TRBJ2-7; 7 bases are a match to TRBD1. Looked up from germline, CDR1 is MDHEN and CDR2 is SYDVKM. Trimming cost V 4 bases and J 3 bases; bases outside gene matches: 9. The CDR3 loop spans 15 amino acids. CDR3 residues: CASSSDRAPLYEQYF. The DNA of the CDR3 is TGTGCCAGCAGTTCTGACAGGGCCCCCCTCTACGAGCAGTACTTC.

V is TRBV18 and J is TRBJ1-2; tentatively, D is TRBD1 (6 bases). Trimming removed 2 bases at V and 4 bases at J, with 11 bases between. CDR3 length: 14 residues. CDR1 and CDR2 from the germline V gene are KGHSH and LQKENI. The CDR3 region has the DNA TGTGCCAGCTCACCAGAGGACAGTTTCTATGGCTACACCTTC. It encodes CASSPEDSFYGYTF.